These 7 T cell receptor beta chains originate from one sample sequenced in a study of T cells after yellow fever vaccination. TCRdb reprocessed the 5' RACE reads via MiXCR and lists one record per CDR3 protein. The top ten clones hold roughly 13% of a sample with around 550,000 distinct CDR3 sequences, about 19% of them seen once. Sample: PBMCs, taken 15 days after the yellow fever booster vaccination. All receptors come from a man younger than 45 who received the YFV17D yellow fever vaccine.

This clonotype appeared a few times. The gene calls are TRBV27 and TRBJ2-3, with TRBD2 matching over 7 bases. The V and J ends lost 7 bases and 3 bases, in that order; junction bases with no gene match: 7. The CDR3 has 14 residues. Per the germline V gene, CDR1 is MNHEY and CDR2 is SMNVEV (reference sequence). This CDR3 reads CASTPGRRTDTQYF. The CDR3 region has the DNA TGTGCCAGCACCCCCGGGAGGAGAACAGATACGCAGTATTTT.

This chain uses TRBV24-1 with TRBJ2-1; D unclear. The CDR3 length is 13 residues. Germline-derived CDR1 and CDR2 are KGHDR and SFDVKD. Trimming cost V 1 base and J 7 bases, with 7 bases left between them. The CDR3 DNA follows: TGTGCCACCAGTGATTTCCGCCAGAATGAGCAGTTCTTC. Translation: CATSDFRQNEQFF.

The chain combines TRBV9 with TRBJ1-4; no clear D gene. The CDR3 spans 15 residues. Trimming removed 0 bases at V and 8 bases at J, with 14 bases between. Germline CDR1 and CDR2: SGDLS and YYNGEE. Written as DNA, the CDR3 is TGTGCCAGCAGCGTAGGGTCCGGGTTAAGGGAAAAACTGTTTTTT. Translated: CASSVGSGLREKLFF. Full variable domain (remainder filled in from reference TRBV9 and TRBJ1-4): DSGVTQTPKHLITATGQRVTLRCSPRSGDLSVYWYQQSLDQGLQFLIQYYNGEERAKGNILERFSAQQFPDLHSELNLSSLELGDSALYFCASSVGSGLREKLFFGSGTQLSVL.

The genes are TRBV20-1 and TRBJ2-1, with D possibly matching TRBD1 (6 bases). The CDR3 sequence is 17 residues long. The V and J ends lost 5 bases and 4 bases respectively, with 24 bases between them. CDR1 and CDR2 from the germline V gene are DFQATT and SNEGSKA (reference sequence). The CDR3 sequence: CSADAMGQGRSYNEQFF. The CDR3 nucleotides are TGCAGTGCTGATGCCATGGGACAAGGCCGCTCATACAATGAGCAGTTCTTC.

CDR3 in amino acids: CASSVLLQETQYF. The CDR3 DNA follows: TGTGCCAGCTCGGTCCTACTCCAAGAGACCCAGTACTTC. This chain joins TRBV18 and TRBJ2-5, with no clear D. The CDR3 extends over 13 amino acids. In germline, CDR1 is KGHSH, CDR2 LQKENI. With 6 bases removed from V and 1 base from J, the gap between germline ends came to 9 bases.

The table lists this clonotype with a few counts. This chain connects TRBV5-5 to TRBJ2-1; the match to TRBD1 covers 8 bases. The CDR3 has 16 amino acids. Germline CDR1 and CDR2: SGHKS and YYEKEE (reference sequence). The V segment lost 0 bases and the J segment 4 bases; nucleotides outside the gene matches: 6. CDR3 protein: CASSLVRDRIYNEQFF. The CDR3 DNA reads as TGTGCCAGCAGCTTGGTCCGGGACAGGATATACAATGAGCAGTTCTTC.

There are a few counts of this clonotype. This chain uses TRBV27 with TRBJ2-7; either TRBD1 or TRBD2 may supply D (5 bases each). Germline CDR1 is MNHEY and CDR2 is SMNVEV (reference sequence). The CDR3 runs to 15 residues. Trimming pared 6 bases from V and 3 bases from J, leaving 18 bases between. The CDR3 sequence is CASSPTPGQNYEQYF. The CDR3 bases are TGTGCCAGCAGCCCTACCCCGGGGCAAAACTACGAGCAGTACTTC.